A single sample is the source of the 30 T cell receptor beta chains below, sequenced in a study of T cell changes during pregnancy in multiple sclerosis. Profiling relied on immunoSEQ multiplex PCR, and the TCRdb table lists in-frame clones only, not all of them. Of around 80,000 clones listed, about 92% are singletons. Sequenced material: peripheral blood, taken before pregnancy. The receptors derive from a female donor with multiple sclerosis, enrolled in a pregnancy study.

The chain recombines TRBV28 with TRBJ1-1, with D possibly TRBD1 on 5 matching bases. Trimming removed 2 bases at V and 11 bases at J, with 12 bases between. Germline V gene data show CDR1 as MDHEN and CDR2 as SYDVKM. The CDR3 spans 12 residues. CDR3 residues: CASSLVGLRAFF. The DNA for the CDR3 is TGTGCCAGCAGTTTAGTGGGGCTGCGCGCTTTCTTT.

CDR3 amino acids: CASSDRQETQYF. The CDR3, as DNA: TGTGCCAGCAGTGACAGACAAGAGACCCAGTACTTC. This sequence joins TRBV6-1 and TRBJ2-5; no clear D. Trimming cost V 3 bases and J 2 bases, with 4 bases left between them. The CDR3 sequence is 12 residues long. Germline V gene data show CDR1 as MNHNS and CDR2 as SASEGT.

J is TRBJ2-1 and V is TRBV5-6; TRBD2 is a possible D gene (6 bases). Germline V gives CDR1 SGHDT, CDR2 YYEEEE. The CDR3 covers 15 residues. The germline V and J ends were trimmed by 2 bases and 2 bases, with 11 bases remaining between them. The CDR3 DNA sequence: TGTGCCAGCAGCTTCCGGGACTTACCCTACAATGAGCAGTTCTTC. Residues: CASSFRDLPYNEQFF.

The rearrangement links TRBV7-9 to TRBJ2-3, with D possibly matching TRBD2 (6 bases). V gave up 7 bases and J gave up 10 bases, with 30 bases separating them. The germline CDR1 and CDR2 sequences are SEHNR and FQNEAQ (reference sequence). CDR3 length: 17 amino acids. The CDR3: CASTPGASSLLGSAQYF. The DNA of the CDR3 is TGTGCCAGCACCCCGGGAGCTTCATCCCTACTAGGGTCGGCGCAGTATTTT.

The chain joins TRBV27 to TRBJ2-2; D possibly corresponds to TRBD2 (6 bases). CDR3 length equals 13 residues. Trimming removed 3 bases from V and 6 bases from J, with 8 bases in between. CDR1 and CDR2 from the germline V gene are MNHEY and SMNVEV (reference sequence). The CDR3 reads CASSLEGPGELFF. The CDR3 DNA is TGTGCCAGCAGTTTGGAGGGGCCCGGGGAGCTGTTTTTT.

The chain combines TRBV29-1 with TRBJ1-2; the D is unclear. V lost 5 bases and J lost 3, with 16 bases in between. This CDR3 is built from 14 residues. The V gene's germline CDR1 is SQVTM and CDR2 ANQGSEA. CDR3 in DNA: TGCAGCGTTCCTGCCTCCCCGACTGACTATGGCTACACCTTC. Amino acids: CSVPASPTDYGYTF. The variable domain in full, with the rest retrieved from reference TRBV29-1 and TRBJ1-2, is SAVISQKPSRDICQRGTSLTIQCQVDSQVTMMFWYRQQPGQSLTLIATANQGSEATYESGFVIDKFPISRPNLTFSTLTVSNMSPEDSSIYLCSVPASPTDYGYTFGSGTRLTVV.

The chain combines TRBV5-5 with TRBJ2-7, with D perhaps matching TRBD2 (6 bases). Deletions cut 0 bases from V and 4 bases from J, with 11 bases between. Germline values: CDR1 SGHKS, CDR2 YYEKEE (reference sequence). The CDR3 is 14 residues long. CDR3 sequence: CASSLGMGGYEQYF. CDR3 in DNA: TGTGCCAGCAGCTTGGGGATGGGAGGTTACGAGCAGTACTTC.

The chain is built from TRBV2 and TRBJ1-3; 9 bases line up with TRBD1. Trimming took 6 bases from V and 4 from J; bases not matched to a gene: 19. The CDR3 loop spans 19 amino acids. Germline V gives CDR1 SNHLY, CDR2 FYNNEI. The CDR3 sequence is CASSPLAGQGRLTGNTIYF. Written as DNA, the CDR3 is TGTGCCAGCAGCCCCTTGGCGGGACAGGGACGATTAACCGGAAACACCATATATTTT.

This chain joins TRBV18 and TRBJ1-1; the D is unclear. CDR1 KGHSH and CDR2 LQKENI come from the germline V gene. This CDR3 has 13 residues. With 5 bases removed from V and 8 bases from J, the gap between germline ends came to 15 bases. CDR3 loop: CASSTILRPEAFF. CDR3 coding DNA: TGTGCCAGCTCAACTATATTAAGACCCGAAGCTTTCTTT.

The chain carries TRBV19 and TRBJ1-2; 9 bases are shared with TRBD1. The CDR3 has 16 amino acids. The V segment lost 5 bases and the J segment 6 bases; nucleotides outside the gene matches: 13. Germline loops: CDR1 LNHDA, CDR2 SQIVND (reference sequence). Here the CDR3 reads CASSFPPYDRGNGYTF. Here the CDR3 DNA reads TGTGCCAGTAGTTTTCCCCCCTACGACAGGGGGAATGGCTACACCTTC.

CDR3 amino acids: CASSQSLAATDTQYF. In DNA form, the CDR3 reads TGCGCCAGCAGCCAGTCTCTAGCGGCTACAGATACGCAGTATTTT. This chain joins TRBV4-1 and TRBJ2-3; 7 positions match TRBD2. CDR3 length equals 15 residues. Per germline, CDR1 MGHRA and CDR2 YSYEKL. The V segment lost 3 bases and the J segment 3 bases; nucleotides outside the gene matches: 6.

CDR3 in DNA: TGTGCCATACGGGGGGACGGATACAATGAGCAGTTCTTC. Translation: CAIRGDGYNEQFF. The chain joins TRBV6-1 to TRBJ2-1, with 7 bases fitting TRBD2. This CDR3 comprises 13 residues. V lost 10 bases, J lost 4 bases, and 7 bases stayed unmatched. Germline CDR1 reads MNHNS; CDR2 reads SASEGT.

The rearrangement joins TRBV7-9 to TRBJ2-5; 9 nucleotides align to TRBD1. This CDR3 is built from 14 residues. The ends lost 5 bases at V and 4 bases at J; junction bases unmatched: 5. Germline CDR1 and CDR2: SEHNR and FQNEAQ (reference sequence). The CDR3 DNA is TGTGCCAGCAGCCCACAGGGGGCGGGAGAGACCCAGTACTTC. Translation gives CASSPQGAGETQYF.

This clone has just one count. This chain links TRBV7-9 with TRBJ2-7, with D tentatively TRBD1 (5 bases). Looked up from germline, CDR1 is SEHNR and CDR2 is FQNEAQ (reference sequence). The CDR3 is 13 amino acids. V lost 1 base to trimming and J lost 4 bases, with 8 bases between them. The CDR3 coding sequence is TGTGCCAGCAGCTTAGATCGACAGTACGAGCAGTACTTC. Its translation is CASSLDRQYEQYF.

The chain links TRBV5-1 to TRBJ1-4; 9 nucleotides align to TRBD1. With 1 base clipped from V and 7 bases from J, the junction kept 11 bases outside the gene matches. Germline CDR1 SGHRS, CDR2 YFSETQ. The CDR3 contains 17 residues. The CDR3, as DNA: TGCGCCAGCAGCTTGTCTAGGGACGGGACAGGGCGTGAAAAACTGTTTTTT. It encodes CASSLSRDGTGREKLFF.

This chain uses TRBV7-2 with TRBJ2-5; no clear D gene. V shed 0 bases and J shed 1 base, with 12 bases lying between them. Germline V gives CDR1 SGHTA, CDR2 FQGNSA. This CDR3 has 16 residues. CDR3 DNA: TGTGCCAGCAGCTTAGCCTCAACGGTTATCCAAGAGACCCAGTACTTC. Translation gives CASSLASTVIQETQYF. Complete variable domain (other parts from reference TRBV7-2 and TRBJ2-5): GAGVSQSPSNKVTEKGKDVELRCDPISGHTALYWYRQSLGQGLEFLIYFQGNSAPDKSGLPSDRFSAERTGGSVSTLTIQRTQQEDSAVYLCASSLASTVIQETQYFGPGTRLLVL.

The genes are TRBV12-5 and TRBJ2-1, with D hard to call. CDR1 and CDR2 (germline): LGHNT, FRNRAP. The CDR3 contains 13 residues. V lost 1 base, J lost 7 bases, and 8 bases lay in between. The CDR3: CASGLDTINEQFF. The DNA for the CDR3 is TGTGCTAGTGGTTTGGACACCATTAATGAGCAGTTCTTC.

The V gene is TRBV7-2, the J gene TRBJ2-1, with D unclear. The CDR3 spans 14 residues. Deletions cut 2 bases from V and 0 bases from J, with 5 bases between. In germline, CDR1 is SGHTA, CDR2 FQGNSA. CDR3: CASSLFSSYNEQFF. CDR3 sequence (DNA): TGTGCCAGCAGCTTATTTAGCTCCTACAATGAGCAGTTCTTC.

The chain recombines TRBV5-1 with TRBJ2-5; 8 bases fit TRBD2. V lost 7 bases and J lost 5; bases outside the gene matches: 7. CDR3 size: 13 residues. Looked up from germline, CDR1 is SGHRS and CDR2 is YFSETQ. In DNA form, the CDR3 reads TGCGCCAGCGCCCGGGAGGGGATTGAGACCCAGTACTTC. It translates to CASAREGIETQYF.

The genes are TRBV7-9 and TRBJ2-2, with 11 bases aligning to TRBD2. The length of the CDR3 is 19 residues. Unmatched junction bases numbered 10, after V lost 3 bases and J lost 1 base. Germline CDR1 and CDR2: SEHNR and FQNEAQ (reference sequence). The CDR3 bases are TGTGCCAGCAGCTTGGACCGTCTAACTAGCGGGAGGAACACCGGGGAGCTGTTTTTT. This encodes CASSLDRLTSGRNTGELFF.

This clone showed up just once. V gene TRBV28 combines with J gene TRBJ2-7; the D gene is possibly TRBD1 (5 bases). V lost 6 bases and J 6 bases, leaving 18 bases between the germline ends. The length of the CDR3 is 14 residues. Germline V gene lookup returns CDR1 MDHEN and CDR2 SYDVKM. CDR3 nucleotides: TGTGCCAGCAGCCTTCTCGGGCAGGGCAGCGAGCAGTACTTC. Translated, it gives CASSLLGQGSEQYF.

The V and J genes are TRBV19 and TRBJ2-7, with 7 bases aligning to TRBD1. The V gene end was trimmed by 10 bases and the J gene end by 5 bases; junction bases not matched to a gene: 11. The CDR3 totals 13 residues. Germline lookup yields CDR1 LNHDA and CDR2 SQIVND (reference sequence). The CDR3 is CATETGTKNEQYF. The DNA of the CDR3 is TGTGCCACCGAGACAGGGACAAAGAACGAGCAGTACTTC.

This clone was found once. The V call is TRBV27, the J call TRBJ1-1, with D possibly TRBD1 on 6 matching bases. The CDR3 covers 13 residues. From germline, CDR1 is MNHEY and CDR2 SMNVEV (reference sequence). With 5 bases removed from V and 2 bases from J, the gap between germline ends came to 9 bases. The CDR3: CASSMTGNTEAFF. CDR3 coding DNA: TGTGCCAGCAGTATGACAGGCAACACTGAAGCTTTCTTT.

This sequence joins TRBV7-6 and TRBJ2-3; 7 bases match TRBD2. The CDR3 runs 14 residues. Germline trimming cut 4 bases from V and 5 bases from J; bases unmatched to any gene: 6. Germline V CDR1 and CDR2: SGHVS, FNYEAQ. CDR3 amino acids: CASSSWGGGDTQYF. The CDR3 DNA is TGTGCCAGCAGCTCCTGGGGGGGTGGAGATACGCAGTATTTT.

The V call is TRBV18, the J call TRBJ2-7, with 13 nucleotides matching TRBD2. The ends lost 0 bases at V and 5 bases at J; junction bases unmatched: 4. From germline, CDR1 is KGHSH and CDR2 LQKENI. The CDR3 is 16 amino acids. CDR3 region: CASSPPGLAGTNEQYF. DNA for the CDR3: TGTGCCAGCTCACCACCGGGACTAGCGGGAACCAACGAGCAGTACTTC.

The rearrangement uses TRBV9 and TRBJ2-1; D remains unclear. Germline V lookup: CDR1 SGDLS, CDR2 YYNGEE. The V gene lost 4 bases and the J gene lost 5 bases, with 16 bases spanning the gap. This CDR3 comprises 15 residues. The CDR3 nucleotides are TGTGCCAGCAGCCCTATCCGCCTCGCTCACAATGAGCAGTTCTTC. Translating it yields CASSPIRLAHNEQFF. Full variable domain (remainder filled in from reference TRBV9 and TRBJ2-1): DSGVTQTPKHLITATGQRVTLRCSPRSGDLSVYWYQQSLDQGLQFLIQYYNGEERAKGNILERFSAQQFPDLHSELNLSSLELGDSALYFCASSPIRLAHNEQFFGPGTRLTVL.

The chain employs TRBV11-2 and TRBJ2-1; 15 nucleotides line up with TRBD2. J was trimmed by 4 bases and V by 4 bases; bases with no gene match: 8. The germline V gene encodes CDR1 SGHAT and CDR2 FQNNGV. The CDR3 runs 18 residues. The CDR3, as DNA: TGTGCCAGCAGCTCCACCAGGACTAGCGGGAGGGTATACAATGAGCAGTTCTTC. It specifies CASSSTRTSGRVYNEQFF.

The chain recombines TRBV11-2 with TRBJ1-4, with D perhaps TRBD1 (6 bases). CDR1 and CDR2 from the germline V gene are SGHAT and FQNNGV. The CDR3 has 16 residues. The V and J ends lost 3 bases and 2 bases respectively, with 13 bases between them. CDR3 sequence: CASSFRQAGTNEKLFF. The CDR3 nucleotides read TGTGCCAGCAGCTTCCGACAGGCAGGGACTAATGAAAAACTGTTTTTT.

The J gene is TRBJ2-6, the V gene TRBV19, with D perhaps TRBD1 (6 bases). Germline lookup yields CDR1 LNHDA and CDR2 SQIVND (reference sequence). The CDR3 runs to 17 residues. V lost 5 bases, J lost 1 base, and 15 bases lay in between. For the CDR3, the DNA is TGTGCCAGTAGTGGTCGGACAGAATTTTCTGGGGCCAACGTCCTGACTTTC. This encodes CASSGRTEFSGANVLTF. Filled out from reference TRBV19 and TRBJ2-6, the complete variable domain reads DGGITQSPKYLFRKEGQNVTLSCEQNLNHDAMYWYRQDPGQGLRLIYYSQIVNDFQKGDIAEGYSVSREKKESFPLTVTSAQKNPTAFYLCASSGRTEFSGANVLTFGAGSRLTVL.

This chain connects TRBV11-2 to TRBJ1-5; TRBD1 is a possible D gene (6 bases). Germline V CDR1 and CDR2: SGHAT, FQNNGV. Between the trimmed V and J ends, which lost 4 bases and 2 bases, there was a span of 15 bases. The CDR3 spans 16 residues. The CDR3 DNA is TGTGCCAGCAGCTATCGACGGGACAAGGGCAATCAGCCCCAGCATTTT. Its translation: CASSYRRDKGNQPQHF. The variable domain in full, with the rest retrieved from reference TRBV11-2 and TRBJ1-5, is EAGVAQSPRYKIIEKRQSVAFWCNPISGHATLYWYQQILGQGPKLLIQFQNNGVVDDSQLPKDRFSAERLKGVDSTLKIQPAKLEDSAVYLCASSYRRDKGNQPQHFGDGTRLSIL.